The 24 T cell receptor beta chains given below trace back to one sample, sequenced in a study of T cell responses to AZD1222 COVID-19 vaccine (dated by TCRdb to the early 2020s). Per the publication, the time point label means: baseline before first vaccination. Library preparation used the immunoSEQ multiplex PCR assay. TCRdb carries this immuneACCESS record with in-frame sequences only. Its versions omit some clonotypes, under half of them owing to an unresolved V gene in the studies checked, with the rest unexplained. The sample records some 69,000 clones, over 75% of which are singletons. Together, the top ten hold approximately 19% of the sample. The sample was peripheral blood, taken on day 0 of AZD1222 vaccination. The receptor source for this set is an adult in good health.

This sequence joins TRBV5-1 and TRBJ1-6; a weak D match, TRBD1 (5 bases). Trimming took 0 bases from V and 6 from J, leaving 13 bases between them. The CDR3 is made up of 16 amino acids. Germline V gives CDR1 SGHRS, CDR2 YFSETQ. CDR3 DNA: TGCGCCAGCAGCTTGGCCTCATCGGGGGGTAATTCACCCCTCCACTTT. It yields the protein CASSLASSGGNSPLHF.

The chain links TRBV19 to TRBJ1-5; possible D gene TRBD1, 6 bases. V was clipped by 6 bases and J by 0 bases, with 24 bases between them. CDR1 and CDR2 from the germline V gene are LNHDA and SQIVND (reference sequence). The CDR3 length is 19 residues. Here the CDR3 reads CASSSGKAGARYSNQPQHF. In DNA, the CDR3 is TGTGCCAGTAGCTCCGGGAAGGCAGGGGCGCGATATAGCAATCAGCCCCAGCATTTT.

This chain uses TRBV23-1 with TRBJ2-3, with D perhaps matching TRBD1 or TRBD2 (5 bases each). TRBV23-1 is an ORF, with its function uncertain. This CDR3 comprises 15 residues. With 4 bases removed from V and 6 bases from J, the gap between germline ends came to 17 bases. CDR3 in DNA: TGCGCCAGCAGTCGAGGGGACCCTATGTCTGATACGCAGTATTTT. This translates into CASSRGDPMSDTQYF.

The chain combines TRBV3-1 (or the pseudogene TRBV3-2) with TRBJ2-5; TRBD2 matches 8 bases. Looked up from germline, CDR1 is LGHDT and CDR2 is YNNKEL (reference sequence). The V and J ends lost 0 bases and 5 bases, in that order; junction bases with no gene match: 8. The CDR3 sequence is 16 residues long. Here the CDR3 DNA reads TGTGCCAGCAGCCAAGATCCGGGCGGGGGGCTCGAGACCCAGTACTTC. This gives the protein CASSQDPGGGLETQYF.

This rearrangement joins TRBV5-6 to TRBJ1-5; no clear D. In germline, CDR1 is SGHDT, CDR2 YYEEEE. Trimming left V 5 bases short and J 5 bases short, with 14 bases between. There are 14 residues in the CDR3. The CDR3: CASSLSPGDQPQHF. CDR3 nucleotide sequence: TGTGCCAGCAGTCTTTCCCCGGGTGATCAGCCCCAGCATTTT.

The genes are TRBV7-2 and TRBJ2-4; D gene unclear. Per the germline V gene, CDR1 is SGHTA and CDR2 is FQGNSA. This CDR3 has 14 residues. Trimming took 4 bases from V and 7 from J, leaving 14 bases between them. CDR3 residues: CASSSPGVGNIQYF. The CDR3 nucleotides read TGTGCCAGCAGCTCCCCCGGTGTCGGGAACATTCAGTACTTC.

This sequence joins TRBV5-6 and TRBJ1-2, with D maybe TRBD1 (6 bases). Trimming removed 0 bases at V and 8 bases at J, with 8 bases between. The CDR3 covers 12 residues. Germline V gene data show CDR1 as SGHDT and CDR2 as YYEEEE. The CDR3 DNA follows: TGTGCCAGCAGCTTGGTCAGGGGCGGCTACACCTTC. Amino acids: CASSLVRGGYTF.

CDR3: CASRLTGNQPQHF. In nucleotides, the CDR3 is TGTGCCAGCCGATTGACAGGAAATCAGCCCCAGCATTTT. The chain is built from TRBV6-5 and TRBJ1-5; tentative D call: TRBD1 (6 bases). The CDR3 has 13 amino acids. Germline loops: CDR1 MNHEY, CDR2 SVGAGI. V was trimmed by 8 bases and J by 4 bases, leaving 12 bases between them.

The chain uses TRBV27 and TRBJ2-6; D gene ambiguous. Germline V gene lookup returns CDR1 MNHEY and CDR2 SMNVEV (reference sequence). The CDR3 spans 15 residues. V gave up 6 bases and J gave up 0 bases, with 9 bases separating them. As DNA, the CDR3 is TGTGCCAGCAGCCAGAGATTCTCTGGGGCCAACGTCCTGACTTTC. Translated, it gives CASSQRFSGANVLTF.

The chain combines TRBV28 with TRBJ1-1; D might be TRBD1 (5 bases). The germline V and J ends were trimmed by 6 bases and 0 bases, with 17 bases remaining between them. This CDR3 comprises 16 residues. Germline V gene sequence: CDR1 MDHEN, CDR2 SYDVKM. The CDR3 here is CASSSLVGVMNTEAFF. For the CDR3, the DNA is TGTGCCAGCAGCTCCCTGGTGGGGGTGATGAACACTGAAGCTTTCTTT.

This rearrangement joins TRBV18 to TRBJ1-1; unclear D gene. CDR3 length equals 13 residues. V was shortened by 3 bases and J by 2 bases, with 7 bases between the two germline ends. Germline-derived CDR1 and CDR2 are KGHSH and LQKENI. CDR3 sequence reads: CASSPDLNTEAFF. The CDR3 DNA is TGTGCCAGCTCACCGGACCTTAACACTGAAGCTTTCTTT.

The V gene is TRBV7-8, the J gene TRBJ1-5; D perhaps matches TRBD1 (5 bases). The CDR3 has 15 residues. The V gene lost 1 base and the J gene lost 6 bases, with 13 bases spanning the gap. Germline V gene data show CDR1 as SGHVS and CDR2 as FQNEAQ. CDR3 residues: CASSLGTGVRQPQHF. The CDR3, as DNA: TGTGCCAGCAGCTTAGGTACGGGGGTGCGTCAGCCCCAGCATTTT.

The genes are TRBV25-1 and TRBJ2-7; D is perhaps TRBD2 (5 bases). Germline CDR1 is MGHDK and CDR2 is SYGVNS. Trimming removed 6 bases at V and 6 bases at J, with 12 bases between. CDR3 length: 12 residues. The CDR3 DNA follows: TGTGCCAGCAGGAGGGTTGGCGGCGAGCAGTACTTC. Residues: CASRRVGGEQYF.

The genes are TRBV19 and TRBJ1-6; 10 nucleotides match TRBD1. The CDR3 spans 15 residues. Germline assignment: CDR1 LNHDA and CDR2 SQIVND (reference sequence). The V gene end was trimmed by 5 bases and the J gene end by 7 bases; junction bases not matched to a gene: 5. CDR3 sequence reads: CASSEGTGVNSPLHF. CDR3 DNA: TGTGCCAGTAGTGAAGGGACAGGGGTAAATTCACCCCTCCACTTT.

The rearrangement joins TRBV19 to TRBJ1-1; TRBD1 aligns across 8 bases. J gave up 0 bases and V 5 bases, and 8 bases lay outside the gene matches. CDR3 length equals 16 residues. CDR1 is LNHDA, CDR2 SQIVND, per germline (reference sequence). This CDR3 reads CASSFPDRALNTEAFF. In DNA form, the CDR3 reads TGTGCCAGTAGTTTCCCGGACAGGGCCTTGAACACTGAAGCTTTCTTT.

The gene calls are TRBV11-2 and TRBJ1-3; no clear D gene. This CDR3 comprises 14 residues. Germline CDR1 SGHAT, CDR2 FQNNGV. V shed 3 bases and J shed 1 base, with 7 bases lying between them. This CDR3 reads CASSFGESGNTIYF. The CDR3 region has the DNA TGTGCCAGCAGCTTTGGGGAGTCTGGAAACACCATATATTTT.

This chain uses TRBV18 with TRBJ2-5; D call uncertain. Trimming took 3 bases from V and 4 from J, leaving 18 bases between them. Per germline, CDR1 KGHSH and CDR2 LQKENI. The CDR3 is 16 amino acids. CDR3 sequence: CASSPIHAPSIETQYF. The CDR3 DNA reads TGTGCCAGCTCACCGATTCATGCGCCCAGCATAGAGACCCAGTACTTC.

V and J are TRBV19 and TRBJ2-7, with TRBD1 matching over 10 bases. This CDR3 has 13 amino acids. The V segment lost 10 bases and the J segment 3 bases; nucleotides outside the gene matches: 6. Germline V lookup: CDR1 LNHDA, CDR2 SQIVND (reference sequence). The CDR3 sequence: CATSRDRGYEQYF. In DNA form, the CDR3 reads TGTGCCACTTCCCGGGACAGGGGCTACGAGCAGTACTTC. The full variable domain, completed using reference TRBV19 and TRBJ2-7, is DGGITQSPKYLFRKEGQNVTLSCEQNLNHDAMYWYRQDPGQGLRLIYYSQIVNDFQKGDIAEGYSVSREKKESFPLTVTSAQKNPTAFYLCATSRDRGYEQYFGPGTRLTVT.

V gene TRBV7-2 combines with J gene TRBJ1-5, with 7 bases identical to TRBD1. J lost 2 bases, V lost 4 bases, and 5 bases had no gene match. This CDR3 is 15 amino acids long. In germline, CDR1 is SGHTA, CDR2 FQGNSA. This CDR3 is CASSSGQTGNQPQHF. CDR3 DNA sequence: TGTGCCAGCAGCTCGGGACAGACGGGCAATCAGCCCCAGCATTTT. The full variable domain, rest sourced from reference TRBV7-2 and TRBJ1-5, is GAGVSQSPSNKVTEKGKDVELRCDPISGHTALYWYRQSLGQGLEFLIYFQGNSAPDKSGLPSDRFSAERTGGSVSTLTIQRTQQEDSAVYLCASSSGQTGNQPQHFGDGTRLSIL.

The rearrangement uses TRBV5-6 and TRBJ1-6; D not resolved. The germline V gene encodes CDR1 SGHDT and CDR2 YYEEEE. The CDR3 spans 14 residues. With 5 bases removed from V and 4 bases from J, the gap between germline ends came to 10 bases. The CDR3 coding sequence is TGTGCCAGCAGTTCCGGGGAATATAATTCACCCCTCCACTTT. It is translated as CASSSGEYNSPLHF.

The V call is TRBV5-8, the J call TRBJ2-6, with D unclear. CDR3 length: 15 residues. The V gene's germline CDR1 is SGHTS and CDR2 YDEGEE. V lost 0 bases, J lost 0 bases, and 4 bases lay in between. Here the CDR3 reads CASSLGSSGANVLTF. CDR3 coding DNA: TGTGCCAGCAGCTTGGGCAGCTCTGGGGCCAACGTCCTGACTTTC.

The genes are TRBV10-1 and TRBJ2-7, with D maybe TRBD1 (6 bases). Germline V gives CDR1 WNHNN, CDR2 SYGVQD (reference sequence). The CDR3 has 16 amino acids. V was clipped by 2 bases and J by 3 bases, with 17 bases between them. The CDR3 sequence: CASSEPNQGRGYEQYF. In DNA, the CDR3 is TGCGCCAGCAGTGAGCCTAACCAGGGGAGAGGCTACGAGCAGTACTTC.

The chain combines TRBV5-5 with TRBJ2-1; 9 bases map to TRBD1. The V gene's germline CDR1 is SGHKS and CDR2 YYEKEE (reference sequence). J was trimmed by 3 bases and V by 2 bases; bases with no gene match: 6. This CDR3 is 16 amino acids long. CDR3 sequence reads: CASSFQAGQGYNEQFF. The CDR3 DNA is TGTGCCAGCAGCTTCCAGGCGGGACAGGGCTACAATGAGCAGTTCTTC. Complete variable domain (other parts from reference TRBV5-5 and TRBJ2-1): DAGVTQSPTHLIKTRGQQVTLRCSPISGHKSVSWYQQVLGQGPQFIFQYYEKEERGRGNFPDRFSARQFPNYSSELNVNALLLGDSALYLCASSFQAGQGYNEQFFGPGTRLTVL.

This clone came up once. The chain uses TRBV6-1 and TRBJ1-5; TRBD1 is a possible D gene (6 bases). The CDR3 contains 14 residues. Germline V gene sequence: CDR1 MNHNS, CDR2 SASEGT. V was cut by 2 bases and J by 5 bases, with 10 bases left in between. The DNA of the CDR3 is TGTGCCAGCAGTGAATCAGGGGCCCATCAGCCCCAGCATTTT. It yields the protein CASSESGAHQPQHF.